The 20 T cell receptor beta chains presented below share a single source sample, sequenced in a study of cytomegalovirus exposure and HLA in healthy donors. Primers for the PCR totalled 60 Vbeta and 13 Jbeta. The table came from immunoSEQ multiplex PCR; TCRdb's copy has only in-frame clones and leaves some out. The sample is made up of 120,000 to 150,000 clones, and the top ten hold less than 3% of it. What was sequenced was PBMCs. All receptors derive from a man between 40 and 49 years old in good health and CMV-seronegative.

This rearrangement joins TRBV4-1 to TRBJ2-7; TRBD1 matches 7 bases. The CDR3 extends over 16 amino acids. V trimming: 3 bases; J trimming: 1 base; junction bases outside the gene matches: 9. The V gene's germline CDR1 is MGHRA and CDR2 YSYEKL. CDR3 sequence: CASSQPLRDRSYEQYF. CDR3 in DNA: TGCGCCAGCAGCCAGCCCCTTCGGGACAGATCCTACGAGCAGTACTTC.

The chain combines TRBV5-5 with TRBJ2-2, with TRBD2 matching 9 bases. With V trimmed by 4 bases and J by 4 bases, 17 bases remained unmatched. The germline V gene encodes CDR1 SGHKS and CDR2 YYEKEE (reference sequence). CDR3 length: 19 amino acids. CDR3 sequence (DNA): TGTGCCAGCAGCCCCTCTTTAGCGGGGGCAAAAAAAGGCACCGGGGAGCTGTTTTTT. It specifies CASSPSLAGAKKGTGELFF. Complete variable domain (other parts from reference TRBV5-5 and TRBJ2-2): DAGVTQSPTHLIKTRGQQVTLRCSPISGHKSVSWYQQVLGQGPQFIFQYYEKEERGRGNFPDRFSARQFPNYSSELNVNALLLGDSALYLCASSPSLAGAKKGTGELFFGEGSRLTVL.

V is TRBV19 and J is TRBJ1-1; D not resolved. CDR1 and CDR2 (germline): LNHDA, SQIVND (reference sequence). The CDR3 extends over 12 amino acids. Trimming shortened V by 8 bases and J by 6 bases, and 13 bases separated the two germline ends. CDR3 in amino acids: CASCGSRPEAFF. The CDR3 DNA reads as TGTGCCAGTTGTGGCTCCCGCCCTGAAGCTTTCTTT.

This chain links TRBV7-8 with TRBJ2-7; TRBD1 is a possible D gene (6 bases). The V end was cut by 0 bases, the J end by 3 bases, with 9 bases between. CDR3 length equals 14 residues. From germline, CDR1 is SGHVS and CDR2 FQNEAQ. In DNA form, the CDR3 reads TGTGCCAGCAGCTTAGCGGGACACAGCTACGAGCAGTACTTC. It codes for CASSLAGHSYEQYF.

V is TRBV18 and J is TRBJ2-6; D ambiguous. Trimming removed 5 bases at V and 2 bases at J, with 4 bases between. This CDR3 comprises 13 residues. Germline-derived CDR1 and CDR2 are KGHSH and LQKENI. CDR3 amino acids: CASSDTGANVLTF. The CDR3 nucleotides are TGTGCCAGCTCAGACACTGGGGCCAACGTCCTGACTTTC. The complete variable domain, with remaining parts taken from reference TRBV18 and TRBJ2-6, reads NAGVMQNPRHLVRRRGQEARLRCSPMKGHSHVYWYRQLPEEGLKFMVYLQKENIIDESGMPKERFSAEFPKEGPSILRIQQVVRGDSAAYFCASSDTGANVLTFGAGSRLTVL.

V gene TRBV6-5 combines with J gene TRBJ1-5; no definite D call. CDR3 size: 15 residues. CDR1 is MNHEY and CDR2 is SVGAGI in the germline V gene. Between the trimmed V and J ends, which lost 6 bases and 0 bases, there was a span of 12 bases. CDR3 loop: CASRVTQSSNQPQHF. In DNA, the CDR3 is TGTGCCAGCAGGGTGACTCAAAGTAGCAATCAGCCCCAGCATTTT.

The rearrangement uses TRBV15 and TRBJ1-2, with D tentatively TRBD1 (5 bases). Germline-derived CDR1 and CDR2 are LNHNV and YYDKDF (reference sequence). This CDR3 contains 14 residues. V lost 5 bases to trimming and J lost 4 bases, with 14 bases between them. This CDR3 is CATSPIRQGYGYTF. In nucleotides, the CDR3 is TGTGCCACCAGCCCGATTCGGCAGGGCTATGGCTACACCTTC.

The V and J genes are TRBV5-1 and TRBJ2-1; no clear D. Germline V lookup: CDR1 SGHRS, CDR2 YFSETQ. The CDR3 totals 16 residues. Trimming took 0 bases from V and 4 from J, leaving 14 bases between them. The CDR3 reads CASSLGQALDYNEQFF. Here the CDR3 DNA reads TGCGCCAGCAGCTTGGGCCAAGCTCTTGATTACAATGAGCAGTTCTTC.

The chain combines TRBV7-6 with TRBJ2-7, with a tentative D call TRBD1 (6 bases). V dropped 3 bases and J dropped 4 bases, with 10 bases sitting between them. The CDR3 contains 13 residues. Germline CDR1 reads SGHVS; CDR2 reads FNYEAQ. CDR3 residues: CASSLAGAYEQYF. CDR3 nucleotide sequence: TGTGCCAGCAGCTTGGCAGGGGCATACGAGCAGTACTTC.

The chain recombines TRBV5-1 with TRBJ2-3; 8 bases match TRBD2. The length of the CDR3 is 20 residues. The ends lost 4 bases at V and 2 bases at J; junction bases unmatched: 21. Germline CDR1 reads SGHRS; CDR2 reads YFSETQ. The DNA of the CDR3 is TGCGCCAGCAGCATCTCCCTTTTCGGGGGGGGTTCTTACAACACAGATACGCAGTATTTT. Encoded protein: CASSISLFGGGSYNTDTQYF.

The CDR3 bases are TGTGCCATCGCGGTTCCTGGGGCCAACGTCCTGACTTTC. The encoded protein is CAIAVPGANVLTF. The chain recombines TRBV10-3 with TRBJ2-6; D gene uncertain. Germline CDR1 ENHRY, CDR2 SYGVKD. Trimming removed 8 bases from V and 2 bases from J, with 7 bases in between. The CDR3 is made up of 13 amino acids.

CDR3 nucleotides: TGTGCCAGCAGCCCCGGACTAGCGGGGGGGGGTCAGTACTTC. Protein: CASSPGLAGGGQYF. V and J are TRBV28 and TRBJ2-4; the match to TRBD2 covers 15 bases. The CDR3 is 14 amino acids. V lost 6 bases, J lost 12 bases, and 6 bases stayed unmatched. In germline, CDR1 is MDHEN, CDR2 SYDVKM.

CDR3 in DNA: TGTGCCAGCAGTTACGGGCCACAAGAGACCCAGTACTTC. Translation gives CASSYGPQETQYF. This rearrangement joins TRBV6-6 to TRBJ2-5; unclear D gene. Between the trimmed V and J ends, which lost 2 bases and 2 bases, there was a span of 6 bases. The CDR3 extends over 13 amino acids. Germline CDR1 is MNHNY and CDR2 is SVGAGI (reference sequence).

This chain joins TRBV7-9 and TRBJ1-6, with no clear D. The CDR3 runs 16 residues. Germline CDR1 is SEHNR and CDR2 is FQNEAQ (reference sequence). Trimming stripped 4 bases from V and 5 bases from J, with 15 bases between. The CDR3 sequence is CASSSPRRSDNSPLHF. The CDR3 DNA reads TGTGCCAGCAGCTCGCCTCGCCGGTCGGATAATTCACCCCTCCACTTT.

Concerning this clone itself: The sample holds other DNA sequences that translate to the same CDR3. The genes are TRBV11-2 and TRBJ1-1; TRBD1 agrees at 8 bases. Losses at the gene ends were 5 bases for V and 2 bases for J; bases not matched to a gene: 10. This CDR3 has 16 amino acids. The germline V gene encodes CDR1 SGHAT and CDR2 FQNNGV. The CDR3 DNA is TGTGCCAGCAGCCTACTCAGGGGGCGGACCAACACTGAAGCTTTCTTT. It is translated as CASSLLRGRTNTEAFF.

The gene calls are TRBV5-6 and TRBJ1-2, with unresolved D. Germline-derived CDR1 and CDR2 are SGHDT and YYEEEE. The CDR3 loop spans 16 amino acids. V gave up 0 bases and J gave up 0 bases, with 12 bases separating them. The CDR3 here is CASSLAAAPANYGYTF. As DNA, the CDR3 is TGTGCCAGCAGCTTGGCCGCGGCACCAGCTAACTATGGCTACACCTTC.

This chain uses TRBV4-2 with TRBJ2-3; TRBD2 matches at 9 bases. Per the germline V gene, CDR1 is LGHNA and CDR2 is YNFKEQ. J gave up 2 bases and V 0 bases, and 6 bases lay outside the gene matches. The CDR3 length is 17 residues. The DNA for the CDR3 is TGTGCCAGCAGCCAAGAAAGAGCGGGGGGTGCCACAGATACGCAGTATTTT. Translation gives CASSQERAGGATDTQYF.

The chain has TRBV9 and TRBJ1-6; 10 bases match TRBD1. The germline V gene encodes CDR1 SGDLS and CDR2 YYNGEE. This CDR3 spans 17 amino acids. V gave up 0 bases and J gave up 6 bases; unmatched junction bases: 6. CDR3 in DNA: TGTGCCAGCAGCGTAGAACCGGGACAGGGGATTAATTCACCCCTCCACTTT. Encoded protein: CASSVEPGQGINSPLHF.

In nucleotides, the CDR3 is TGCGCCAGCAGCTTAGGACTGGTGGAGACCCAGTACTTC. Encoded protein: CASSLGLVETQYF. The chain recombines TRBV5-1 with TRBJ2-5, with a weak D call TRBD2 (5 bases). V lost 2 bases to trimming and J lost 5 bases, with 10 bases between them. Germline CDR1 reads SGHRS; CDR2 reads YFSETQ. CDR3 size: 13 residues.

The V call is TRBV7-9, the J call TRBJ2-7; 8 nucleotides align to TRBD1. Germline CDR1 and CDR2: SEHNR and FQNEAQ (reference sequence). V lost 10 bases and J lost 5; bases outside the gene matches: 7. The CDR3 sequence is 12 residues long. The CDR3: CATTTGADEQYF. CDR3 nucleotide sequence: TGTGCCACCACGACAGGGGCGGACGAGCAGTACTTC.